This T cell receptor beta chain originates from a study of CD8 T cells in Susac syndrome. The CDR3 is 10 amino acids. The V and J ends lost 7 bases and 7 bases respectively, with 5 bases between them. CDR1 is LNHNV, CDR2 YYDKDF, per germline (reference sequence). Random-hexamer reverse transcription was applied to roughly 0.5 to 1 ug RNA. The method of amplification for TCR beta CDR3 was immunoSEQ multiplex PCR, covering 54 Vbeta and 13 Jbeta. TCRdb used MiXCR to reprocess the immunoSEQ multiplex PCR reads, holding one entry per CDR3 protein. The sample contains 150,000 or so distinct CDR3 sequences, approximately 93% of which appear only once.

Sequenced material: CD8+ T cells from PBMCs. The receptor comes from a human donor with multiple sclerosis. The chain employs TRBV15 and TRBJ2-1; D is perhaps TRBD1 (5 bases). CDR3 nucleotides: TGTGCCACCAAGGGGAATGAGCAGTTCTTC. Residues: CATKGNEQFF.